This T cell receptor (beta chain) was sequenced during a study of identical twins. Broader study findings: There was an excess of low generation probability in the out-of-frame alpha sequences that twins shared. Instead of following the same donors, the conclusions were based on cross-sectional statistical analysis.

This clonotype was detected a few times. Its antigen is undetermined. TCRdb reprocessed the 5' RACE reads with MiXCR, giving one entry per CDR3 protein. Counted here are over 500,000 distinct CDR3 sequences, approximately 22% occurring once; the ten biggest clones make up about 0.99%. Healthy Caucasians, and only they, were the donors. The CDR3 is 15 residues long. Trimming cost V 4 bases and J 2 bases; bases outside gene matches: 2. Germline CDR1 and CDR2: SGHTA and FQGNSA. The sample was also linked to a second study, of T cells expressing NK-cell markers. In that study: One of the eight sequenced donors was seronegative, whereas the other seven were HCMV-seropositive.

The TCR sequence derives from a woman under 30 in good health. V usage is TRBV7-2 and J usage is TRBJ2-1, with 10 positions matching TRBD2. Source material: CD4+ T cells sorted from blood. CDR3 amino acids: CASSSTSGAYNEQFF. In DNA form, the CDR3 reads TGTGCCAGCAGCTCCACTAGCGGGGCCTACAATGAGCAGTTCTTC.